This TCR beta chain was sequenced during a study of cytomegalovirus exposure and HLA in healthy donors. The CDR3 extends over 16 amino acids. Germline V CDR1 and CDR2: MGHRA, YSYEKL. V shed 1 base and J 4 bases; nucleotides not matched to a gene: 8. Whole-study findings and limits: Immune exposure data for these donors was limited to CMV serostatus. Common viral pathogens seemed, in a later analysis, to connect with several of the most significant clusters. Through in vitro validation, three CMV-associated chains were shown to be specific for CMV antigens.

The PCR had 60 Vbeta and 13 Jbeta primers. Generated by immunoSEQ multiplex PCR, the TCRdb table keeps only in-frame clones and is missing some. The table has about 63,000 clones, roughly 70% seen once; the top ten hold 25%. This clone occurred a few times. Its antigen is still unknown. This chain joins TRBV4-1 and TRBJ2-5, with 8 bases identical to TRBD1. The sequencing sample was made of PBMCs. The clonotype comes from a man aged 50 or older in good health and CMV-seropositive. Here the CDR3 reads CASSQARTGKGETQYF. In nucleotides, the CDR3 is TGCGCCAGCAGCCAAGCCCGGACAGGGAAAGGAGAGACCCAGTACTTC.